Below, 24 T cell receptor beta chains from the same sample are listed, as sequenced in a study of OX40 agonist ivuxolimab in advanced cancers. Measured with immunoSEQ multiplex PCR; TCRdb has only the in-frame clones, and not every one. The sample records over 30,000 clones, around 90% being singletons. The sample here was CD4+ or CD8+ T cells sorted from blood, taken in a trial of the OX40 agonist ivuxolimab. The receptors stem from an adult with an advanced solid tumor such as melanoma, head and neck, liver or kidney cancer.

This sequence joins TRBV28 and TRBJ1-4; D not resolved. In germline, CDR1 is MDHEN, CDR2 SYDVKM. The CDR3 runs 14 residues. V lost 3 bases and J 3 bases, leaving 8 bases between the germline ends. The CDR3 bases are TGTGCCAGCAGTTTCCTCACCGCTAATGAAAAACTGTTTTTT. Amino acids: CASSFLTANEKLFF.

The chain has TRBV7-9 and TRBJ2-7; possibly TRBD1 for D (6 bases). Germline V gives CDR1 SEHNR, CDR2 FQNEAQ (reference sequence). CDR3 size: 12 residues. V was shortened by 5 bases and J by 11 bases, with 16 bases between the two germline ends. CDR3 sequence: CASSPSGDVEYF. The CDR3, as DNA: TGTGCCAGCAGCCCCTCAGGGGACGTGGAGTACTTC.

In its sample, this clone was seen a few times. V is TRBV5-1 and J is TRBJ2-5; 9 positions match TRBD1. The CDR3 is 18 residues long. The trim removed 0 bases at V and 5 bases at J, leaving 14 bases unmatched. Germline CDR1 SGHRS, CDR2 YFSETQ. CDR3 coding DNA: TGCGCCAGCAGCTTGGCTACCTTTACGGACAGGGGTCGGGAGACCCAGTACTTC. This sequence encodes CASSLATFTDRGRETQYF.

This clone was found once. The chain recombines TRBV5-1 with TRBJ2-5; the D is unclear. V dropped 4 bases and J dropped 2 bases, with 30 bases sitting between them. Germline loops: CDR1 SGHRS, CDR2 YFSETQ. The length of the CDR3 is 20 residues. The CDR3 coding sequence is TGCGCCAGCAGCCCCCAACCCCACCCTATCTCCGTAGGGCCACAAGAGACCCAGTACTTC. Protein product: CASSPQPHPISVGPQETQYF.

V usage is TRBV5-4 and J usage is TRBJ2-2, with TRBD1 matching over 9 bases. The CDR3 totals 15 residues. J was trimmed by 3 bases and V by 4 bases; bases with no gene match: 4. Germline lookup yields CDR1 SGHNT and CDR2 YYREEE (reference sequence). The DNA for the CDR3 is TGTGCCAGCAGCCTGGGGACAGGGTACACCGGGGAGCTGTTTTTT. Protein: CASSLGTGYTGELFF.

V gene TRBV28 combines with J gene TRBJ1-2; 8 positions agree with TRBD1. CDR3 length equals 15 residues. CDR1 and CDR2 (germline): MDHEN, SYDVKM. V was clipped by 6 bases and J by 4 bases; unmatched bases: 10. The CDR3 sequence: CASRKGAGGTYGYTF. CDR3 in DNA: TGTGCCAGCAGAAAAGGCGCAGGGGGCACCTATGGCTACACCTTC.

The chain couples TRBV4-2 to TRBJ2-7; perhaps TRBD2 as D (5 bases). Germline CDR1 and CDR2: LGHNA and YNFKEQ. Between the trimmed V and J ends, which lost 0 bases and 0 bases, there was a span of 12 bases. The CDR3 consists of 16 residues. CDR3: CASSQDQSGSSYEQYF. The CDR3, as DNA: TGTGCCAGCAGCCAAGATCAAAGCGGAAGCTCCTACGAGCAGTACTTC.

V and J are TRBV9 and TRBJ1-5; TRBD1 agrees at 7 bases. V lost 0 bases, J lost 2 bases, and 5 bases stayed unmatched. CDR1 and CDR2 (germline): SGDLS, YYNGEE. This CDR3 comprises 16 residues. The CDR3 DNA follows: TGTGCCAGCAGCGTAGAGGAGGGACAGCGCAATCAGCCCCAGCATTTT. Translated, it gives CASSVEEGQRNQPQHF.

As regards this clone: At one end the junction does not follow the germline gene, possibly because of a read error. J is TRBJ2-5 and V is TRBV7-7; no definite D call. Germline CDR1 SSHAT, CDR2 FNYEAQ (reference sequence). This CDR3 is built from 14 residues. In DNA form, the CDR3 reads TGTGCTAGCAGCGCGACTGGGTTACAAGAGACCCAGTACTTC. As protein: CASSATGLQETQYF.

The V call is TRBV6-1, the J call TRBJ1-1, with D possibly TRBD1 on 5 matching bases. Deletions cut 1 base from V and 3 bases from J, with 12 bases between. The CDR3 length is 15 residues. The germline V gene encodes CDR1 MNHNS and CDR2 SASEGT. This CDR3 reads CASSEGVWGDTEAFF. CDR3 sequence (DNA): TGTGCCAGCAGTGAAGGGGTGTGGGGGGACACTGAAGCTTTCTTT.

The rearrangement links TRBV19 to TRBJ1-1; maybe TRBD1 (6 bases). The germline V and J ends were trimmed by 4 bases and 4 bases, with 13 bases remaining between them. Germline V lookup: CDR1 LNHDA, CDR2 SQIVND (reference sequence). The CDR3 is 14 residues long. In nucleotides, the CDR3 is TGTGCCAGTAGTACCAGGGGAGGTCGCACTGAAGCTTTCTTT. Its translation: CASSTRGGRTEAFF. Combining the CDR3 with reference TRBV19 and TRBJ1-1 gives the whole variable domain DGGITQSPKYLFRKEGQNVTLSCEQNLNHDAMYWYRQDPGQGLRLIYYSQIVNDFQKGDIAEGYSVSREKKESFPLTVTSAQKNPTAFYLCASSTRGGRTEAFFGQGTRLTVV.

This clone was seen once. One end of the junction fails to match germline, which may point to a read error. The genes are TRBV2 and TRBJ1-2; 7 bases are shared with TRBD1. This CDR3 is built from 14 residues. CDR1 is SNHLY, CDR2 FYNNEI, per germline. Here the CDR3 reads CASGVDRANYGYTF. CDR3 coding DNA: TGTGCCAGCGGGGTAGACAGGGCTAATTATGGCTACACCTTC.

The chain couples TRBV27 to TRBJ1-6; D is undetermined. Germline V gene sequence: CDR1 MNHEY, CDR2 SMNVEV (reference sequence). V was cut by 8 bases and J by 9 bases, with 14 bases left in between. This CDR3 has 13 residues. The CDR3, as DNA: TGTGCCAGCGCCCACAATGACGGTTCACCCCTCCACTTT. Translation: CASAHNDGSPLHF.

CDR3: CASSIETGSGAFF. CDR3 DNA: TGTGCCAGTAGTATAGAGACAGGATCTGGAGCTTTCTTT. This sequence joins TRBV19 and TRBJ1-1; possible D gene TRBD1, 6 bases. V gave up 0 bases and J gave up 10 bases, with 12 bases separating them. CDR3 size: 13 residues. The germline V gene encodes CDR1 LNHDA and CDR2 SQIVND (reference sequence). The full variable domain, in which reference TRBV19 and TRBJ1-1 provide the parts outside the CDR3, is DGGITQSPKYLFRKEGQNVTLSCEQNLNHDAMYWYRQDPGQGLRLIYYSQIVNDFQKGDIAEGYSVSREKKESFPLTVTSAQKNPTAFYLCASSIETGSGAFFGQGTRLTVV.

The chain employs TRBV6-6 and TRBJ2-5; D assignment may be TRBD1 or TRBD2 (5 bases each). The germline CDR1 and CDR2 sequences are MNHNY and SVGAGI (reference sequence). This CDR3 has 16 residues. With 0 bases removed from V and 4 bases from J, the gap between germline ends came to 15 bases. Written as DNA, the CDR3 is TGTGCCAGCAGTTACTCGACCACAGGTGGAGGAGAGACCCAGTACTTC. It specifies CASSYSTTGGGETQYF.

The chain is built from TRBV5-5 and TRBJ2-7, with TRBD1 matching over 9 bases. Looked up from germline, CDR1 is SGHKS and CDR2 is YYEKEE (reference sequence). The CDR3 spans 16 residues. Trimming at V came to 0 bases and at J to 2 bases, leaving 6 bases not matched to a gene. The CDR3 DNA sequence: TGTGCCAGCAGCTTGGGACCGGGACAGGGTGCCTACGAGCAGTACTTC. Its protein product is CASSLGPGQGAYEQYF.

The J gene is TRBJ1-6, the V gene TRBV2; 7 bases map to TRBD1. J gave up 7 bases and V 4 bases, and 4 bases lay outside the gene matches. Germline V gene lookup returns CDR1 SNHLY and CDR2 FYNNEI. The CDR3 contains 14 residues. The CDR3 is CASSVQGRNSPLHF. CDR3 coding DNA: TGTGCCAGCAGTGTACAGGGGAGGAATTCACCCCTCCACTTT.

The V and J genes are TRBV5-1 and TRBJ2-5, with 9 bases identical to TRBD2. This CDR3 contains 16 residues. V was pared by 1 base and J by 4 bases, with 8 bases of the junction left unmatched. In germline, CDR1 is SGHRS, CDR2 YFSETQ. As DNA, the CDR3 is TGCGCCAGCAGCTTGTCAGTGGGCGGGAGGGGAGAGACCCAGTACTTC. Protein product: CASSLSVGGRGETQYF. The entire variable domain, with the rest obtained from reference TRBV5-1 and TRBJ2-5, is as follows: KAGVTQTPRYLIKTRGQQVTLSCSPISGHRSVSWYQQTPGQGLQFLFEYFSETQRNKGNFPGRFSGRQFSNSRSEMNVSTLELGDSALYLCASSLSVGGRGETQYFGPGTRLLVL.

The rearrangement links TRBV27 to TRBJ2-6, with a tentative D call TRBD1 (7 bases). Germline-derived CDR1 and CDR2 are MNHEY and SMNVEV (reference sequence). V was trimmed by 7 bases and J by 2 bases, leaving 15 bases between them. This CDR3 has 16 residues. This CDR3 is CASNRRGDAGANVLTF. The CDR3 region has the DNA TGTGCCAGCAACCGCAGGGGGGACGCTGGGGCCAACGTCCTGACTTTC.

V usage is TRBV7-2 and J usage is TRBJ2-7; D is uncertain. Trimming removed 2 bases at V and 5 bases at J, with 10 bases between. The germline gives CDR1 SGHTA, CDR2 FQGNSA. The CDR3 extends over 13 amino acids. The CDR3 DNA reads TGTGCCAGCAGCTTACCTATATTAGACGAGCAGTACTTC. Protein: CASSLPILDEQYF. Variable domain in full (rest from reference TRBV7-2 and TRBJ2-7): GAGVSQSPSNKVTEKGKDVELRCDPISGHTALYWYRQSLGQGLEFLIYFQGNSAPDKSGLPSDRFSAERTGGSVSTLTIQRTQQEDSAVYLCASSLPILDEQYFGPGTRLTVT.

The chain combines TRBV4-1 with TRBJ2-5; no firm D call. Germline V gene sequence: CDR1 MGHRA, CDR2 YSYEKL. This CDR3 contains 15 residues. V lost 1 base and J lost 1, with 10 bases in between. CDR3 coding DNA: TGCGCCAGCAGCCAAGTTCTCGGGCCCCAAGAGACCCAGTACTTC. Translation gives CASSQVLGPQETQYF.

This chain's CDR3 is CASSFGPARNTF. The CDR3 coding sequence is TGTGCCAGCAGTTTTGGACCGGCCAGGAACACCTTC. The rearrangement joins TRBV28 to TRBJ1-2; D remains unclear. The CDR3 runs to 12 residues. The V end lost 3 bases, the J end lost 12 bases, and 14 bases lay between the germline ends. The germline V gene has CDR1 MDHEN and CDR2 SYDVKM.

J is TRBJ1-5 and V is TRBV4-1; TRBD1 matches 8 bases. Germline-derived CDR1 and CDR2 are MGHRA and YSYEKL. CDR3 length: 14 amino acids. J lost 5 bases, V lost 1 base, and 1 base had no gene match. The CDR3: CASSQGQGYQPQHF. Here the CDR3 DNA reads TGCGCCAGCAGCCAAGGACAGGGGTATCAGCCCCAGCATTTT.

The chain uses TRBV7-2 and TRBJ2-5; D remains ambiguous. V dropped 4 bases and J dropped 5 bases, with 14 bases sitting between them. The CDR3 is made up of 14 amino acids. Germline CDR1 reads SGHTA; CDR2 reads FQGNSA. The CDR3, as DNA: TGTGCCAGCAGCTCACAAGAGGCGAGCGAGACCCAGTACTTC. Its protein is CASSSQEASETQYF.